Shown below are 21 T cell receptor beta chains from a single sample sequenced in a study of T cell responses to AZD1222 COVID-19 vaccine. The data were produced by immunoSEQ multiplex PCR, yet TCRdb's version contains in-frame clones alone and is incomplete. Counted here are around 150,000 clones, about 91% occurring once; the ten biggest clones make up roughly 2.3%. Sample: peripheral blood, taken on day 0 of AZD1222 vaccination. The receptors were gathered from an adult in good health.

The CDR3 sequence is CASRWSPGDSNQPQHF. Here the CDR3 DNA reads TGTGCCAGCAGGTGGAGTCCCGGTGATAGCAATCAGCCCCAGCATTTT. This chain links TRBV21-1 with TRBJ1-5. TRBV21-1 is a pseudogene. The CDR3 length is 16 residues.

The V call is TRBV7-8, the J call TRBJ1-1, with 7 bases aligning to TRBD1. The germline CDR1 and CDR2 sequences are SGHVS and FQNEAQ. V lost 6 bases, J lost 6 bases, and 10 bases stayed unmatched. This CDR3 is built from 14 residues. CDR3 sequence reads: CASRTTGTAAEAFF. CDR3 DNA: TGTGCCAGCAGAACCACCGGGACAGCGGCTGAAGCTTTCTTT.

The genes are TRBV28 and TRBJ1-4; D is undetermined. Deletions cut 2 bases from V and 3 bases from J, with 10 bases between. CDR3 size: 15 residues. Germline values: CDR1 MDHEN, CDR2 SYDVKM. CDR3 residues: CASSLRSISNEKLFF. DNA for the CDR3: TGTGCCAGCAGTTTACGGTCTATCTCTAATGAAAAACTGTTTTTT. The complete variable domain, with remaining parts taken from reference TRBV28 and TRBJ1-4, reads DVKVTQSSRYLVKRTGEKVFLECVQDMDHENMFWYRQDPGLGLRLIYFSYDVKMKEKGDIPEGYSVSREKKERFSLILESASTNQTSMYLCASSLRSISNEKLFFGSGTQLSVL.

The rearrangement links TRBV5-1 to TRBJ2-3; D tentatively reads TRBD1 or TRBD2 (5 bases each). This CDR3 has 16 amino acids. V was cut by 5 bases and J by 2 bases, with 18 bases left in between. Germline V gives CDR1 SGHRS, CDR2 YFSETQ. The CDR3 sequence is CASRRSSQGVTDTQYF. The CDR3 bases are TGCGCCAGCAGACGAAGTAGCCAGGGAGTCACAGATACGCAGTATTTT.

This clone occurred once. V gene TRBV10-3 combines with J gene TRBJ2-4, with 8 bases identical to TRBD2. The CDR3 has 16 residues. Germline V gives CDR1 ENHRY, CDR2 SYGVKD. The trim removed 6 bases at V and 0 bases at J, leaving 7 bases unmatched. CDR3 sequence (DNA): TGTGCCATCAGCGGGGGGGGCGGCGGAGCCAAAAACATTCAGTACTTC. It translates to CAISGGGGGAKNIQYF.

This clone was counted only a few times. The chain combines TRBV2 with TRBJ2-7; 7 nucleotides agree with TRBD2. Germline V gives CDR1 SNHLY, CDR2 FYNNEI. V shed 7 bases, J shed 0 bases, and the junction held 6 bases outside the gene matches. The CDR3 sequence is 14 residues long. The CDR3 is CASIAGVISYEQYF. CDR3 sequence (DNA): TGTGCCAGCATTGCGGGGGTAATCTCCTACGAGCAGTACTTC.

For the CDR3, the DNA is TGCGCCAGCAGCCAAGTACAGGGGGCTTGGGAGACCCAGTACTTC. This gives the protein CASSQVQGAWETQYF. The chain uses TRBV4-1 and TRBJ2-5; 9 bases are shared with TRBD1. Looked up from germline, CDR1 is MGHRA and CDR2 is YSYEKL. V shed 1 base and J 5 bases; nucleotides not matched to a gene: 5. CDR3 length: 15 amino acids.

The J gene is TRBJ2-3, the V gene TRBV12-3 or TRBV12-4; no clear D gene. The CDR3 runs to 11 residues. V was pared by 6 bases and J by 7 bases, with 8 bases between. The CDR3 reads CASSASHTQYF. CDR3 nucleotides: TGTGCCAGCAGCGCTTCTCATACGCAGTATTTT.

Comments on this clone: The junction differs from germline at one of its ends, possibly a read error. The chain combines TRBV7-9 with TRBJ2-1; 11 bases are shared with TRBD1. This CDR3 is built from 13 residues. From germline, CDR1 is SEHNR and CDR2 FQNEAQ (reference sequence). The CDR3 is CASSLPRDRGIIF. The CDR3 coding sequence is TGTGCCAGCAGCTTGCCCCGGGACAGGGGGATAATCTTC. Complete variable domain (other parts from reference TRBV7-9 and TRBJ2-1): DTGVSQNPRHKITKRGQNVTFRCDPISEHNRLYWYRQTLGQGPEFLTYFQNEAQLEKSRLLSDRFSAERPKGSFSTLEIQRTEQGDSAMYLCASSLPRDRGIIFGPGTRLTVL.

The chain has TRBV7-6 and TRBJ2-5; 8 nucleotides match TRBD2. Germline lookup yields CDR1 SGHVS and CDR2 FNYEAQ. V lost 3 bases to trimming and J lost 2 bases; unmatched junction nucleotides: 11. The CDR3 consists of 17 residues. In DNA, the CDR3 is TGTGCCAGCAGCTTCGCCGGGGGGAGCGGGGGACAAGAGACCCAGTACTTC. Its protein product is CASSFAGGSGGQETQYF. Supplemented by reference TRBV7-6 and TRBJ2-5, the full variable domain reads GAGVSQSPRYKVTKRGQDVALRCDPISGHVSLYWYRQALGQGPEFLTYFNYEAQQDKSGLPNDRFSAERPEGSISTLTIQRTEQRDSAMYRCASSFAGGSGGQETQYFGPGTRLLVL.

The chain joins TRBV5-5 to TRBJ2-7; D tentatively fits TRBD1 or TRBD2 (6 bases each). Germline assignment: CDR1 SGHKS and CDR2 YYEKEE (reference sequence). The CDR3 totals 17 residues. V was shortened by 1 base and J by 3 bases, with 20 bases between the two germline ends. CDR3 residues: CASSLLGGTWAYYEQYF. The CDR3 DNA reads as TGTGCCAGCAGCTTGCTGGGGGGCACGTGGGCCTACTACGAGCAGTACTTC.

V usage is TRBV30 and J usage is TRBJ1-6; possibly TRBD1 for D (6 bases). This CDR3 contains 14 residues. V dropped 0 bases and J dropped 7 bases, with 10 bases sitting between them. The germline V gene encodes CDR1 GTSNPN and CDR2 SVGIG (reference sequence). The CDR3 loop is CAWSVRGGNSPLHF. The CDR3 bases are TGTGCCTGGAGTGTGCGCGGGGGCAATTCACCCCTCCACTTT.

CDR3 sequence: CASSLGGARTEAFF. CDR3 coding DNA: TGTGCCAGCAGCTTGGGAGGGGCGCGGACTGAAGCTTTCTTT. This chain joins TRBV5-6 and TRBJ1-1; tentatively, D is TRBD1 (5 bases). The CDR3 loop spans 14 amino acids. V lost 0 bases and J 5 bases, leaving 11 bases between the germline ends. The germline CDR1 and CDR2 sequences are SGHDT and YYEEEE. Full variable domain (rest looked up from reference TRBV5-6 and TRBJ1-1): DAGVTQSPTHLIKTRGQQVTLRCSPKSGHDTVSWYQQALGQGPQFIFQYYEEEERQRGNFPDRFSGHQFPNYSSELNVNALLLGDSALYLCASSLGGARTEAFFGQGTRLTVV.

The chain has TRBV14 and TRBJ1-3; maybe TRBD1 (5 bases). The CDR3 contains 16 residues. In germline, CDR1 is SGHDN, CDR2 FVKESK. V lost 0 bases and J lost 0, with 9 bases in between. The CDR3 protein is CASSQDTGHSGNTIYF. The DNA of the CDR3 is TGTGCCAGCAGCCAAGATACGGGGCACTCTGGAAACACCATATATTTT.

J is TRBJ1-3 and V is TRBV18; D gene unclear. Trimming cost V 2 bases and J 0 bases, with 8 bases left between them. CDR1 KGHSH and CDR2 LQKENI come from the germline V gene. The CDR3 sequence is 15 residues long. CDR3 sequence (DNA): TGTGCCAGCTCACCATCATCAAGCTCTGGAAACACCATATATTTT. Residues: CASSPSSSSGNTIYF.

This clone was detected only once. V is TRBV15 and J is TRBJ1-4; D uncertain. The V gene lost 1 base and the J gene lost 15 bases, with 18 bases spanning the gap. The CDR3 has 14 amino acids. Germline loops: CDR1 LNHNV, CDR2 YYDKDF (reference sequence). For the CDR3, the DNA is TGTGCCACCAGCAGAGGAGACGGGAGTCATGGGGTGTTTTTT. It encodes CATSRGDGSHGVFF.

Concerning this clone itself: Other DNA sequences in this sample translate to the same CDR3. The gene calls are TRBV12-3 or TRBV12-4 and TRBJ2-5, with a tentative D call TRBD2 (5 bases). This CDR3 has 12 residues. V gave up 3 bases and J gave up 5 bases, with 7 bases separating them. The CDR3 spells CASSFRGETQYF. DNA of the CDR3: TGTGCCAGCAGTTTTCGAGGGGAGACCCAGTACTTC.

V gene TRBV10-2 combines with J gene TRBJ1-1; no definite D call. Trimming removed 1 base from V and 5 bases from J, with 11 bases in between. The CDR3 covers 14 residues. The germline V gene encodes CDR1 WSHSY and CDR2 SAAADI. The CDR3 sequence is CASSEFWGGTEAFF. In DNA form, the CDR3 reads TGCGCCAGCAGTGAGTTCTGGGGAGGAACTGAAGCTTTCTTT.

The genes are TRBV6-5 and TRBJ1-5; D call uncertain. CDR1 MNHEY and CDR2 SVGAGI come from the germline V gene. The germline V and J ends were trimmed by 6 bases and 3 bases, with 12 bases remaining between them. This CDR3 is 14 amino acids long. The CDR3 nucleotides are TGTGCCAGCAGCTCGTGGGATCACAATCAGCCCCAGCATTTT. It yields the protein CASSSWDHNQPQHF.

The chain is built from TRBV7-9 and TRBJ2-1; 14 bases fit TRBD2. The trim removed 5 bases at V and 6 bases at J, leaving 3 bases unmatched. The CDR3 runs to 15 residues. Germline CDR1 and CDR2: SEHNR and FQNEAQ (reference sequence). The CDR3 DNA is TGTGCCAGCAGCATGACTAGCGGGGGGGCCAATGAGCAGTTCTTC. Encoded protein: CASSMTSGGANEQFF.

This rearrangement joins TRBV18 to TRBJ2-5; D unclear. From germline, CDR1 is KGHSH and CDR2 LQKENI. CDR3 length: 17 residues. V was trimmed by 0 bases and J by 3 bases, leaving 17 bases between them. The CDR3 protein is CASSPPGIAPEKETQYF. CDR3 coding DNA: TGTGCCAGCTCACCACCAGGGATTGCCCCGGAAAAAGAGACCCAGTACTTC. Looking up the rest from reference TRBV18 and TRBJ2-5 gives the full variable domain: NAGVMQNPRHLVRRRGQEARLRCSPMKGHSHVYWYRQLPEEGLKFMVYLQKENIIDESGMPKERFSAEFPKEGPSILRIQQVVRGDSAAYFCASSPPGIAPEKETQYFGPGTRLLVL.